This TCR beta chain derives from a study of control samples from healthy donors and cancer patients. The data were produced by immunoSEQ multiplex PCR, yet TCRdb's version contains in-frame clones alone and is incomplete. This table holds about 160,000 clones, around 96% found once. Sequencing was done on a sample of blood. The TCR comes from a woman in her thirties or forties in good health.

The CDR3 sequence: CASSRTENTGELFF. The CDR3 DNA reads TGTGCCAGCAGCCGGACAGAGAACACCGGGGAGCTGTTTTTT. The rearrangement joins TRBV5-6 to TRBJ2-2; possibly TRBD1 for D (6 bases). Germline V lookup: CDR1 SGHDT, CDR2 YYEEEE. CDR3 size: 14 residues. V was trimmed by 4 bases and J by 1 base, leaving 8 bases between them.